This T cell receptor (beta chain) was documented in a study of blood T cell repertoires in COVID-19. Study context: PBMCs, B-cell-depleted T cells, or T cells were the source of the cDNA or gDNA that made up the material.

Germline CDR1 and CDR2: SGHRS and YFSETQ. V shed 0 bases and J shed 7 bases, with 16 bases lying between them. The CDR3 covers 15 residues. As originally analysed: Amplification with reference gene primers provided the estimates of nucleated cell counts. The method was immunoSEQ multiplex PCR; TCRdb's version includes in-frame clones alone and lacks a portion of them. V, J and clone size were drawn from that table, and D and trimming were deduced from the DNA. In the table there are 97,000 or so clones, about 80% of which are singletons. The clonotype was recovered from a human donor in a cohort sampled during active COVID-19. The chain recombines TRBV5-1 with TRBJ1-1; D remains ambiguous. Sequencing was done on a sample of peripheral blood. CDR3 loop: CASSLVRGLLNEAFF. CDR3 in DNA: TGCGCCAGCAGCTTGGTTCGCGGATTACTTAATGAAGCTTTCTTT.